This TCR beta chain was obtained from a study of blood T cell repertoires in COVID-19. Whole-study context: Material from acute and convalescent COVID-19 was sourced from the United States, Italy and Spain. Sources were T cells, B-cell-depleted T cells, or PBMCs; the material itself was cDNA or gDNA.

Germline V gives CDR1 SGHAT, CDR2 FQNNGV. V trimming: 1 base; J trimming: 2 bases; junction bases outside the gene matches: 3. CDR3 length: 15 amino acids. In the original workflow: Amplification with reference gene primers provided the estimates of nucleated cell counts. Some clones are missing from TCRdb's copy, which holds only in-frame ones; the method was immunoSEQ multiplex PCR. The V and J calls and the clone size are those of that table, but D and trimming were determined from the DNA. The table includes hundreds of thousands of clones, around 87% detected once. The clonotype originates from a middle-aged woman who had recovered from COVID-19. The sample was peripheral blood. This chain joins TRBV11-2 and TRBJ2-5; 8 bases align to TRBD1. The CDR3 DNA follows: TGTGCCAGCAGCTTAGGGAGGACAGGGCAAGAGACCCAGTACTTC. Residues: CASSLGRTGQETQYF.